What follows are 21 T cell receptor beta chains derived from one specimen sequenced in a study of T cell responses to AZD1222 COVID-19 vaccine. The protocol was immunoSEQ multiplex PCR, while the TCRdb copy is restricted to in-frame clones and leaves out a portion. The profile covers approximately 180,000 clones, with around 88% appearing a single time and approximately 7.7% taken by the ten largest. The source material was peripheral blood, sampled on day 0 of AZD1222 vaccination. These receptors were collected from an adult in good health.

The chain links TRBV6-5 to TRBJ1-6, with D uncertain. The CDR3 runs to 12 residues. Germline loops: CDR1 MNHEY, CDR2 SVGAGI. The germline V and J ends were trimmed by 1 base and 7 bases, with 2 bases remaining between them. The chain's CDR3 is CASSYWNSPLHF. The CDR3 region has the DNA TGTGCCAGCAGTTACTGGAATTCACCCCTCCACTTT.

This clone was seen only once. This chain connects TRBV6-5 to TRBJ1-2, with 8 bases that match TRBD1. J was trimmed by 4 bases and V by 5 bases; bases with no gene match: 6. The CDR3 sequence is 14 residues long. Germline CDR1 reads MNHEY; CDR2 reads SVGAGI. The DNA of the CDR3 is TGTGCCAGCAGTCCCCACAGGGGGGTCTATGGCTACACCTTC. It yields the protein CASSPHRGVYGYTF.

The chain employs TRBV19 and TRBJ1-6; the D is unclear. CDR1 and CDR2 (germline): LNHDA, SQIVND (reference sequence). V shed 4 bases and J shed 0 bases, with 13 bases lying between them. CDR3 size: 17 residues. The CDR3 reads CASSSRGDGSYNSPLHF. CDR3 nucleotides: TGTGCCAGTAGTAGCCGAGGAGACGGCTCCTATAATTCACCCCTCCACTTT.

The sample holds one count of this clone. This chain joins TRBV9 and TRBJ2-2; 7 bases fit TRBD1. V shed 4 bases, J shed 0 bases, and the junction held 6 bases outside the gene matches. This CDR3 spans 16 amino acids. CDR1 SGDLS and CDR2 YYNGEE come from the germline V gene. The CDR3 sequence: CASSPWDSANTGELFF. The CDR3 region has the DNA TGTGCCAGCAGCCCATGGGACAGTGCGAACACCGGGGAGCTGTTTTTT. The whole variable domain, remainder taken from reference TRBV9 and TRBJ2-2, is DSGVTQTPKHLITATGQRVTLRCSPRSGDLSVYWYQQSLDQGLQFLIQYYNGEERAKGNILERFSAQQFPDLHSELNLSSLELGDSALYFCASSPWDSANTGELFFGEGSRLTVL.

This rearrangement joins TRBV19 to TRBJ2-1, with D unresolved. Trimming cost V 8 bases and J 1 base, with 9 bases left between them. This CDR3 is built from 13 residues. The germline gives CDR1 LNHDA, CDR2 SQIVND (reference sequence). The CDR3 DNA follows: TGTGCCAGTTCCGGCCTATCCTACAATGAGCAGTTCTTC. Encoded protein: CASSGLSYNEQFF.

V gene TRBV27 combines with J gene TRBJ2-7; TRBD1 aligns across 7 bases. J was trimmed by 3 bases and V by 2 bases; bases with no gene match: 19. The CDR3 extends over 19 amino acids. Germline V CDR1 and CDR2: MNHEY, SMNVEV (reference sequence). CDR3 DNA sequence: TGTGCCAGCAGTTTACAGACTCCTCCTCGGACAGGCACGGGCTACGAGCAGTACTTC. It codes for CASSLQTPPRTGTGYEQYF.

The CDR3 nucleotides are TGTGCCAGCAGCTTAGGGGCTAGCGGGGTTTCCAAGAGACCCCAGTACTTC. Its protein product is CASSLGASGVSKRPQYF. The gene calls are TRBV7-6 and TRBJ2-5; TRBD2 matches 9 bases. The junction had 15 bases not matched to a gene; V was cut back by 1 base and J by 9 bases. Germline V gene sequence: CDR1 SGHVS, CDR2 FNYEAQ. The CDR3 consists of 17 residues.

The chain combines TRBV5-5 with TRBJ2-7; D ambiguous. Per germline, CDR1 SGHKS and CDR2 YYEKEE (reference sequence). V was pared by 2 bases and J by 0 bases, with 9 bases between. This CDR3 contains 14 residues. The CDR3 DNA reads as TGTGCCAGCAGCTTCCCCCGGAGCTCCTACGAGCAGTACTTC. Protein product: CASSFPRSSYEQYF. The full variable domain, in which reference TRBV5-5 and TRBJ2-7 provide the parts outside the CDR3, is DAGVTQSPTHLIKTRGQQVTLRCSPISGHKSVSWYQQVLGQGPQFIFQYYEKEERGRGNFPDRFSARQFPNYSSELNVNALLLGDSALYLCASSFPRSSYEQYFGPGTRLTVT.

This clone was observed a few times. As DNA, the CDR3 is TGCAGTGCTAGAGCGGGTTTTAGGCAGTTCTTC. Its translation is CSARAGFRQFF. The chain uses TRBV20-1 and TRBJ2-1; no clear D gene. Germline V gives CDR1 DFQATT, CDR2 SNEGSKA (reference sequence). Trimming took off 1 base at V and 12 bases at J, with 10 bases between the two ends. The CDR3 runs to 11 residues.

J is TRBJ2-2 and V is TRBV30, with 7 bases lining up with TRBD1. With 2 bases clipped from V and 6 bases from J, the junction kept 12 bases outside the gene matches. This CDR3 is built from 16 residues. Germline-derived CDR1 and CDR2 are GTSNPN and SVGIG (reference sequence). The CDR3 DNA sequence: TGTGCCTGGAGTACTTACAGGGGACCCGCACCCGGGGAGCTGTTTTTT. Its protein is CAWSTYRGPAPGELFF. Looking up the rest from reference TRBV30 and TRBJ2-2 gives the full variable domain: SQTIHQWPATLVQPVGSPLSLECTVEGTSNPNLYWYRQAAGRGLQLLFYSVGIGQISSEVPQNLSASRPQDRQFILSSKKLLLSDSGFYLCAWSTYRGPAPGELFFGEGSRLTVL.

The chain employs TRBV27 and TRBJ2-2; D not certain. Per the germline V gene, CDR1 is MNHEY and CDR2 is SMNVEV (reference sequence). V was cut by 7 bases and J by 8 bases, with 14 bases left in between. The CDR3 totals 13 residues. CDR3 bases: TGTGCCAGCATTGAGACTCTAGGGGGGGAGCTGTTTTTT. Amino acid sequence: CASIETLGGELFF.

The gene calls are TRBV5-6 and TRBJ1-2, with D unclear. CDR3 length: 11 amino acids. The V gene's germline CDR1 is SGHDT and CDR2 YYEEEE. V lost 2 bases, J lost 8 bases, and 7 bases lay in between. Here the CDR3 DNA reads TGTGCCAGCAGCTTAGGGAACGGCTACACCTTC. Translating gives CASSLGNGYTF. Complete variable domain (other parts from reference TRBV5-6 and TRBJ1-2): DAGVTQSPTHLIKTRGQQVTLRCSPKSGHDTVSWYQQALGQGPQFIFQYYEEEERQRGNFPDRFSGHQFPNYSSELNVNALLLGDSALYLCASSLGNGYTFGSGTRLTVV.

CDR3 sequence (DNA): TGTGCCAGCAGCTTAATGTTCGGGGACTATCAGTACTTC. This translates into CASSLMFGDYQYF. V gene TRBV7-3 combines with J gene TRBJ2-4, with TRBD2 matching over 7 bases. J was trimmed by 12 bases and V by 1 base; bases with no gene match: 6. The CDR3 covers 13 residues. Germline loops: CDR1 SGHTA, CDR2 FQGTGA.

The CDR3 reads CAWSADRYYGYTF. CDR3 DNA: TGTGCCTGGAGCGCCGACAGATACTATGGCTACACCTTC. The V gene is TRBV30, the J gene TRBJ1-2, with D possibly TRBD1 on 5 matching bases. The V end lost 3 bases, the J end lost 3 bases, and 11 bases lay between the germline ends. Per the germline V gene, CDR1 is GTSNPN and CDR2 is SVGIG (reference sequence). The CDR3 covers 13 residues.

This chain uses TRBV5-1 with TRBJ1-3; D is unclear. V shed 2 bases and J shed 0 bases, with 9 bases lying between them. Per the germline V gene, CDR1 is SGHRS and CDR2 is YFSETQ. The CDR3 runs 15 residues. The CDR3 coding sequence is TGCGCCAGCAGCTTATATCCGTTCTCTGGAAACACCATATATTTT. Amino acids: CASSLYPFSGNTIYF.

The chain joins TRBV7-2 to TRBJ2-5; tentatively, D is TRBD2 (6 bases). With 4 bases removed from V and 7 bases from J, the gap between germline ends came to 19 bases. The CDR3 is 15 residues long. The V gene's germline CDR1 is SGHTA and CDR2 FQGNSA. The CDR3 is CASSSSSGGIWTQYF. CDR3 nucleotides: TGTGCCAGCAGCTCCTCCTCTGGGGGGATATGGACCCAGTACTTC.

DNA of the CDR3: TGTGCCAGCAGCTTAACCTTGAACACTGAAGCTTTCTTT. Translation: CASSLTLNTEAFF. This rearrangement joins TRBV7-3 to TRBJ1-1; no firm D call. Germline CDR1 is SGHTA and CDR2 is FQGTGA. Trimming removed 0 bases at V and 0 bases at J, with 2 bases between. The CDR3 has 13 amino acids. The complete variable domain, with remaining parts taken from reference TRBV7-3 and TRBJ1-1, reads GAGVSQTPSNKVTEKGKYVELRCDPISGHTALYWYRQSLGQGPEFLIYFQGTGAADDSGLPNDRFFAVRPEGSVSTLKIQRTERGDSAVYLCASSLTLNTEAFFGQGTRLTVV.

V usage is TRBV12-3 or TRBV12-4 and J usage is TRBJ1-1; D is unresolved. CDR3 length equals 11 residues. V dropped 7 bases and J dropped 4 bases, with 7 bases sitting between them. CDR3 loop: CASTTGTEAFF. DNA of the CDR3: TGTGCCAGCACCACGGGCACTGAAGCTTTCTTT.

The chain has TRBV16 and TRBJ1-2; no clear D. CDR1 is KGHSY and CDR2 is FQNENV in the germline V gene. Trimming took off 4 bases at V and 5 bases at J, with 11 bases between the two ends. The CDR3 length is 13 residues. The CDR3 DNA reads TGTGCCAGCAGCCCTTTGGGGAGGTATGGCTACACCTTC. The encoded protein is CASSPLGRYGYTF.

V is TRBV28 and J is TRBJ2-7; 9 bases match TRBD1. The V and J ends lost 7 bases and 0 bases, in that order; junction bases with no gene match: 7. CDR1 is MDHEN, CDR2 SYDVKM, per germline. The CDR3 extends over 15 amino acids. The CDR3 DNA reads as TGTGCCAGCACCCTTGGACAGGGGCTCTCCTACGAGCAGTACTTC. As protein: CASTLGQGLSYEQYF.

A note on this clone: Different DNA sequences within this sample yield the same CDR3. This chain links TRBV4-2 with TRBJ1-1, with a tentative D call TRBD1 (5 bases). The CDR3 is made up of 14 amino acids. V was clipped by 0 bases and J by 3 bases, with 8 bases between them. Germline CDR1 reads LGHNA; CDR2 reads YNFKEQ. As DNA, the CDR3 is TGTGCCAGCAGCCAAGACGGGGGATACACTGAAGCTTTCTTT. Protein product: CASSQDGGYTEAFF.